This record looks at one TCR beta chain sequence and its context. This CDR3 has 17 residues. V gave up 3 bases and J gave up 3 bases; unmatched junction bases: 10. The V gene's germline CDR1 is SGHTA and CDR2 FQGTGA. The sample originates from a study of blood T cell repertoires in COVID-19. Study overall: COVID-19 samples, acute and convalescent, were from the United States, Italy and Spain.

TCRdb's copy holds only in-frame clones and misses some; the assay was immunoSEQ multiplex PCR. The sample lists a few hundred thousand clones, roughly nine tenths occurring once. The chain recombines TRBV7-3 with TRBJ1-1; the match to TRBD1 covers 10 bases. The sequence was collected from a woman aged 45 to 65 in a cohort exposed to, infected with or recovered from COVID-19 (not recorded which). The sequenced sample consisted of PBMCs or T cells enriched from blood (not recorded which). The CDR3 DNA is TGTGCCAGCAGCTTGGCCTCCCTTGGACAGGGGGACACTGAAGCTTTCTTT. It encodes CASSLASLGQGDTEAFF. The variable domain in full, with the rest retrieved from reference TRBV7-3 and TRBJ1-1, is GAGVSQTPSNKVTEKGKYVELRCDPISGHTALYWYRQSLGQGPEFLIYFQGTGAADDSGLPNDRFFAVRPEGSVSTLKIQRTERGDSAVYLCASSLASLGQGDTEAFFGQGTRLTVV.